The clone carrying this T cell receptor beta chain showed up just a few times. This CDR3 is 13 amino acids long. The germline gives CDR1 PRHDT, CDR2 FYEKMQ (reference sequence). Trimming left V 8 bases short and J 5 bases short, with 15 bases between. The data were obtained in a study of T-cell reconstitution after alpha-beta-depleted transplantation in children. Unique molecular identifiers were incorporated when the TCRbeta library was constructed. TCRdb reanalysed the PCR reads using MiXCR and keeps one entry per CDR3 protein. The sample gives fewer than 1 million distinct CDR3 sequences, approximately 15% of which show up once; under 6% is in the top ten.

The V and J genes are TRBV13 and TRBJ2-5, with D possibly matching TRBD1 (5 bases). This receptor was obtained from a male patient younger than 18 who had a stem cell transplant for acute lymphoblastic leukemia, so the T cells may come from the graft donor. This specimen was PBMCs, mostly from graft donor cells, taken 360 days after TCRalphabeta/CD19-depleted stem cell transplant. The CDR3 nucleotides read TGTGCCAGCGAAAACAGGAGTTTGGAGACCCAGTACTTC. Translation gives CASENRSLETQYF.